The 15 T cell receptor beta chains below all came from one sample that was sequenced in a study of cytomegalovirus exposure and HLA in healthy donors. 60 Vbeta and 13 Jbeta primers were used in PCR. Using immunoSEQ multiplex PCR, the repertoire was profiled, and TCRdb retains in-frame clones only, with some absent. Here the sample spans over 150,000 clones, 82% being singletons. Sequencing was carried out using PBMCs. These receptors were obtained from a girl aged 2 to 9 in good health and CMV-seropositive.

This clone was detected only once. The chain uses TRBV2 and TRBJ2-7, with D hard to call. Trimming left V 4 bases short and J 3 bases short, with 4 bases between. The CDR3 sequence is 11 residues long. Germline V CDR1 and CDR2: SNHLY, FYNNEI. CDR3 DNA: TGTGCCAGCAGTGGACTCTACGAGCAGTACTTC. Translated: CASSGLYEQYF.

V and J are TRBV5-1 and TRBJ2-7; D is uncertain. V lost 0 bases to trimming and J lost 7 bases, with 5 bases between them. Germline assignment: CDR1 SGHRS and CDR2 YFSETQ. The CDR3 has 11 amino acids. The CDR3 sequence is CASSLDREQYF. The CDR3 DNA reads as TGCGCCAGCAGCTTGGATCGGGAGCAGTACTTC.

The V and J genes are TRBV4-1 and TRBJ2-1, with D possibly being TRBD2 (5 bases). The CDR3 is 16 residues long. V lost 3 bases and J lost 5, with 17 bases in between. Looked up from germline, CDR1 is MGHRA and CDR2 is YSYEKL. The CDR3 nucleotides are TGCGCCAGCAGCCACCCACTCCGTCGGGAAAACAATGAGCAGTTCTTC. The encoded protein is CASSHPLRRENNEQFF.

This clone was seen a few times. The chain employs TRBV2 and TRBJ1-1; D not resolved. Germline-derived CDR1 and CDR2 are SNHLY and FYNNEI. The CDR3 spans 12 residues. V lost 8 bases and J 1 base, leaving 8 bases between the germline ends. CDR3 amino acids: CASFTQNTEAFF. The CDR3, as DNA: TGTGCCAGCTTTACACAGAACACTGAAGCTTTCTTT.

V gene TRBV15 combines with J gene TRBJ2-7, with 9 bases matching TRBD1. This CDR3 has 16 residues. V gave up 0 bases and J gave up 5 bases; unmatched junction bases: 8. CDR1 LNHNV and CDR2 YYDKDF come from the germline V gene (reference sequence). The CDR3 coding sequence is TGTGCCACCAGCAGAGATTATCAACAGGGGGCGAACGAGCAGTACTTC. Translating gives CATSRDYQQGANEQYF.

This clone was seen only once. CDR3 nucleotides: TGTGCCAGCAGCTTCCTGGGACAAGGGTTGAGATCGGGTGGCTACACCTTC. This gives the protein CASSFLGQGLRSGGYTF. The gene calls are TRBV7-9 and TRBJ1-2; TRBD1 might be the D (6 bases). V was pared by 3 bases and J by 7 bases, with 24 bases between. The CDR3 extends over 17 amino acids. Germline loops: CDR1 SEHNR, CDR2 FQNEAQ (reference sequence).

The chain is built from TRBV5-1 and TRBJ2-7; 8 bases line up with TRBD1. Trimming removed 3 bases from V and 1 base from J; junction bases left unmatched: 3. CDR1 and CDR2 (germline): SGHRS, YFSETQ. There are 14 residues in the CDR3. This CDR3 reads CASSWDRPSYEQYF. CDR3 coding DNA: TGCGCCAGCAGCTGGGACAGGCCATCCTACGAGCAGTACTTC.

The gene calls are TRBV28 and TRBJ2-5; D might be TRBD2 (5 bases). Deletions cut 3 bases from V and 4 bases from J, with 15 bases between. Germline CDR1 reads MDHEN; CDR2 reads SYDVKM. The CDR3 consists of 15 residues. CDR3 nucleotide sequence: TGTGCCAGCAGTTTCAGCGGAACGGCTCGAGAGACCCAGTACTTC. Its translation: CASSFSGTARETQYF. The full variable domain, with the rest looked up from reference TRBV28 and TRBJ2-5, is DVKVTQSSRYLVKRTGEKVFLECVQDMDHENMFWYRQDPGLGLRLIYFSYDVKMKEKGDIPEGYSVSREKKERFSLILESASTNQTSMYLCASSFSGTARETQYFGPGTRLLVL.

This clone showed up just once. CDR3: CASSSQGGFSYNEQFF. In DNA, the CDR3 is TGTGCCAGCAGTTCCCAAGGCGGATTCTCCTACAATGAGCAGTTCTTC. The rearrangement joins TRBV28 to TRBJ2-1; D is unresolved. V was pared by 4 bases and J by 0 bases, with 13 bases between. CDR1 MDHEN and CDR2 SYDVKM come from the germline V gene. This CDR3 has 16 residues.

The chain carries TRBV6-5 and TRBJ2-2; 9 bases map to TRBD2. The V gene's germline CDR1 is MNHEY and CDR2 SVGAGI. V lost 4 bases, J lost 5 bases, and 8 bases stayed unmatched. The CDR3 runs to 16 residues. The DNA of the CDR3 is TGTGCCAGCAGTTCATCGGCGGGAGGGCGAACCGGGGAGCTGTTTTTT. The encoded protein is CASSSSAGGRTGELFF.

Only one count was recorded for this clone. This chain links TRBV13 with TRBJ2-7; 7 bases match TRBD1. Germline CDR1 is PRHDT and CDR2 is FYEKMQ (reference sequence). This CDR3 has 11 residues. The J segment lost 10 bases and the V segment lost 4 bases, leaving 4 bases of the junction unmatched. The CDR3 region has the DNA TGTGCCAGCAGCTCCGACAGGGATCAGTACTTC. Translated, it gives CASSSDRDQYF.

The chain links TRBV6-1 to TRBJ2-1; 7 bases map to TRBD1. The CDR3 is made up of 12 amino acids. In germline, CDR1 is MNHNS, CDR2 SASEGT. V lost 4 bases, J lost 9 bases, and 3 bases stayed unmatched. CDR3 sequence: CASSAGGFEQFF. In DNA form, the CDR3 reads TGTGCCAGCAGTGCAGGGGGTTTTGAGCAGTTCTTC.

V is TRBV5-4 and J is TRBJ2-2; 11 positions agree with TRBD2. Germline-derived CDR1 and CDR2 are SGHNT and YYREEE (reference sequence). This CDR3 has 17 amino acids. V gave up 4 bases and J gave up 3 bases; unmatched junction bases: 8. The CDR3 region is CASSPPTSGDYTGELFF. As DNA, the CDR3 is TGTGCCAGCAGCCCGCCGACTAGCGGGGATTACACCGGGGAGCTGTTTTTT.

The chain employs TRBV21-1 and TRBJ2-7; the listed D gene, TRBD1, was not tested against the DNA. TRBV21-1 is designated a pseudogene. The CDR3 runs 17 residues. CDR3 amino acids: CASSKGDRDNVKDEQYF. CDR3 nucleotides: TGTGCCAGCAGCAAAGGTGATAGGGACAATGTGAAGGACGAGCAGTACTTC.

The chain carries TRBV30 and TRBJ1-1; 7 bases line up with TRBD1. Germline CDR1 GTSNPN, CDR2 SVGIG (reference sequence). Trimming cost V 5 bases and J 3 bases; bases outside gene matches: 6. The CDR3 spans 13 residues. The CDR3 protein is CAWGTARDTEAFF. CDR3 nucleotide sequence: TGTGCCTGGGGGACAGCCCGAGACACTGAAGCTTTCTTT.